This TCR beta chain was identified during a study of T cell responses to AZD1222 COVID-19 vaccine. Across the study: Second doses at about 4 or about 12 weeks were pooled.

Study-level points and caveats: The donors showed a predominance of white British ancestry and of females, with possible underestimation of clonal diversity. The repertoires were collected only after the peak T cell response. Recipients of two AZD1222 doses showed rising Spike-specific TCR breadth and depth.

Sequenced by immunoSEQ multiplex PCR; TCRdb stores in-frame clones only, minus some. In the table there are about 180,000 clones, roughly nine tenths of which are singletons. Trimming cost V 3 bases and J 10 bases, with 11 bases left between them. The CDR3 is 11 amino acids. Germline CDR1 reads SGHRS; CDR2 reads YFSETQ. Concerning this clone: The antigen remains unidentified.

This material consisted of peripheral blood, taken on day 0 of AZD1222 vaccination. This TCR was recovered from an adult in good health. The rearrangement joins TRBV5-1 to TRBJ2-7; maybe TRBD2 (6 bases). CDR3 in DNA: TGCGCCAGCAGCTCGGAGGGGCCTCAGTACTTC. Translating gives CASSSEGPQYF.